One sample yielded the 14 T cell receptor beta chains listed below, sequenced in a study of blood T cell repertoires in COVID-19. Using immunoSEQ multiplex PCR, the repertoire was profiled, and TCRdb retains in-frame clones only, with some absent. The data show some 200,000 clones, almost 90% seen once. The sequenced sample was peripheral blood. The receptors were sampled from a man aged 18 to 30 with active or convalescent COVID-19.

This rearrangement joins TRBV29-1 to TRBJ1-2, with TRBD1 as a possible D gene (5 bases). This CDR3 is 11 amino acids long. Deletions cut 5 bases from V and 5 bases from J, with 9 bases between. From germline, CDR1 is SQVTM and CDR2 ANQGSEA. CDR3 nucleotides: TGCAGCGTTTCCCAGGGTTATGGCTACACCTTC. This sequence encodes CSVSQGYGYTF.

The chain has TRBV5-1 and TRBJ1-4; 8 nucleotides agree with TRBD1. V shed 5 bases and J 4 bases; nucleotides not matched to a gene: 7. Germline lookup yields CDR1 SGHRS and CDR2 YFSETQ. CDR3 size: 15 residues. Here the CDR3 DNA reads TGCGCCAGCAGGGAGACAGGGGCCAATAATGAAAAACTGTTTTTT. It is translated as CASRETGANNEKLFF.

This chain connects TRBV6-2 or TRBV6-3 to TRBJ1-6; D is undetermined. Germline V CDR1 and CDR2: MNHEY, SVGEGT. With 2 bases removed from V and 9 bases from J, the gap between germline ends came to 8 bases. This CDR3 is built from 13 residues. CDR3 sequence (DNA): TGTGCCAGCAGTTACACGTCGCGTTCACCCCTCCACTTT. Its protein is CASSYTSRSPLHF.

The J gene is TRBJ1-3, the V gene TRBV13; D remains unclear. Germline V gives CDR1 PRHDT, CDR2 FYEKMQ (reference sequence). This CDR3 comprises 13 residues. V lost 5 bases to trimming and J lost 4 bases, with 9 bases between them. The CDR3 region has the DNA TGTGCCAGCAGCCCCAATTCCGGAAACACCATATATTTT. It is translated as CASSPNSGNTIYF.

This chain joins TRBV7-9 and TRBJ2-5; 8 positions match TRBD1. The germline V gene encodes CDR1 SEHNR and CDR2 FQNEAQ (reference sequence). The CDR3 contains 14 residues. Unmatched junction bases numbered 1, after V lost 3 bases and J lost 1 base. The CDR3 spells CASSFDRGQETQYF. CDR3 coding DNA: TGTGCCAGCAGCTTTGACAGGGGCCAAGAGACCCAGTACTTC.

V and J are TRBV6-5 and TRBJ1-4; TRBD1 might be the D (5 bases). The CDR3 is made up of 15 amino acids. V shed 0 bases and J shed 2 bases, with 7 bases lying between them. Germline CDR1 MNHEY, CDR2 SVGAGI. The CDR3 DNA reads as TGTGCCAGCAGTTACTCAGGGGCCACTAATGAAAAACTGTTTTTT. This translates into CASSYSGATNEKLFF.

V and J are TRBV30 and TRBJ2-5, with a weak D call TRBD1 (5 bases). The CDR3 contains 16 residues. With 0 bases removed from V and 0 bases from J, the gap between germline ends came to 14 bases. CDR1 GTSNPN and CDR2 SVGIG come from the germline V gene (reference sequence). For the CDR3, the DNA is TGTGCCTGGAGTGTCAGGACACACAGGAACCAAGAGACCCAGTACTTC. It translates to CAWSVRTHRNQETQYF.

The CDR3 nucleotides are TGTGCCAGCAGCCAAGCCCTCACTAGTGGAGGGTATGGCTACACCTTC. Its protein product is CASSQALTSGGYGYTF. The chain uses TRBV3-1 (or the pseudogene TRBV3-2) and TRBJ1-2; D remains unclear. Trimming stripped 1 base from V and 5 bases from J, with 17 bases between. This CDR3 has 16 residues. Germline V lookup: CDR1 LGHDT, CDR2 YNNKEL (reference sequence).

The CDR3 here is CAWAADRSSYNEQFF. The CDR3 coding sequence is TGTGCCTGGGCCGCCGACAGAAGCTCCTACAATGAGCAGTTCTTC. J is TRBJ2-1 and V is TRBV30, with a possible D match to TRBD1 (5 bases). This CDR3 spans 15 amino acids. V lost 5 bases and J 0 bases, leaving 14 bases between the germline ends. CDR1 and CDR2 (germline): GTSNPN, SVGIG (reference sequence).

V is TRBV30 and J is TRBJ2-1; D gene unclear. The V end was cut by 8 bases, the J end by 9 bases, with 8 bases between. The CDR3 has 9 residues. CDR1 GTSNPN and CDR2 SVGIG come from the germline V gene (reference sequence). CDR3 loop: CARGPEQFF. In nucleotides, the CDR3 is TGTGCCCGAGGTCCTGAGCAGTTCTTC.

J is TRBJ2-1 and V is TRBV19, with 12 positions matching TRBD2. From germline, CDR1 is LNHDA and CDR2 SQIVND (reference sequence). V shed 4 bases and J 4 bases; nucleotides not matched to a gene: 8. The CDR3 extends over 17 amino acids. The CDR3 region is CASSKLRTSGTYNEQFF. The CDR3 nucleotides are TGTGCCAGTAGTAAACTCCGGACTAGCGGGACTTACAATGAGCAGTTCTTC.

The rearrangement uses TRBV10-3 and TRBJ2-3; 7 bases match TRBD2. This CDR3 contains 14 residues. V lost 6 bases to trimming and J lost 4 bases; unmatched junction nucleotides: 7. From germline, CDR1 is ENHRY and CDR2 SYGVKD. The CDR3 protein is CAIRGLQDSDTQYF. In DNA form, the CDR3 reads TGTGCCATCAGGGGACTACAGGACTCAGATACGCAGTATTTT.

This chain connects TRBV25-1 to TRBJ2-1; no clear D. Germline V lookup: CDR1 MGHDK, CDR2 SYGVNS. V was clipped by 4 bases and J by 8 bases, with 21 bases between them. There are 16 residues in the CDR3. The CDR3 spells CASSGVRGARMDEQFF. The CDR3 DNA sequence: TGTGCCAGCAGTGGGGTCCGCGGAGCGAGAATGGATGAGCAGTTCTTC.

This chain connects TRBV27 to TRBJ2-7; TRBD1 matches 9 bases. Looked up from germline, CDR1 is MNHEY and CDR2 is SMNVEV (reference sequence). The CDR3 loop spans 14 amino acids. With V trimmed by 4 bases and J by 7 bases, 8 bases remained unmatched. CDR3 nucleotide sequence: TGTGCCAGCAGTTCGACAGGGGGTGGGTTAGAGCAGTACTTC. The encoded protein is CASSSTGGGLEQYF.